These 6 T cell receptor beta chains came from one sample sequenced in a study of response to subunit inactivated influenza vaccine. MiXCR was run by TCRdb on the RT-PCR reads, yielding one entry per CDR3 protein. Counted here are more than 600,000 distinct CDR3 sequences, around 20% occurring once; the ten biggest clones make up approximately 10%. This sample comprised PBMCs from blood, obtained roughly 5 days after vaccination. These receptors were obtained from a man aged 50 or older who received an inactivated influenza vaccine.

There are a few counts of this clonotype. The genes are TRBV9 and TRBJ2-3; D possibly uses TRBD1 or TRBD2 (5 bases each). The V end was cut by 3 bases, the J end by 0 bases, with 11 bases between. The CDR3 contains 15 residues. Germline CDR1 SGDLS, CDR2 YYNGEE. Here the CDR3 reads CASSARGSSTDTQYF. DNA of the CDR3: TGTGCCAGCAGCGCCCGGGGCAGTAGCACAGATACGCAGTATTTT.

This clonotype came up a few times. The chain links TRBV10-3 to TRBJ2-4; D not resolved. Germline-derived CDR1 and CDR2 are ENHRY and SYGVKD. The CDR3 totals 15 residues. The germline V and J ends were trimmed by 3 bases and 1 base, with 10 bases remaining between them. CDR3 DNA sequence: TGTGCCATCAGTGATTCCCGAGCGGCCAAAAACATTCAGTACTTC. This codes for CAISDSRAAKNIQYF.

This clonotype was seen more than once but under ten times. The chain uses TRBV30 and TRBJ1-1; D not certain. The CDR3 totals 14 residues. The ends were cut back, 0 bases at V and 0 bases at J, with 8 bases in the middle. Germline CDR1 and CDR2: GTSNPN and SVGIG (reference sequence). CDR3 bases: TGTGCCTGGAGTGTACGAATTCTGAACACTGAAGCTTTCTTT. Translated, it gives CAWSVRILNTEAFF.

The chain joins TRBV20-1 to TRBJ1-3; D is ambiguous. The CDR3 consists of 14 residues. Germline V gives CDR1 DFQATT, CDR2 SNEGSKA (reference sequence). Trimming left V 3 bases short and J 0 bases short, with 9 bases between. The CDR3 sequence: CSARRPNSGNTIYF. The CDR3, as DNA: TGCAGTGCTAGGCGTCCAAACTCTGGAAACACCATATATTTT.

This clonotype turned up a few times. V and J are TRBV10-3 and TRBJ2-1; D not resolved. The V gene lost 2 bases and the J gene lost 6 bases, with 11 bases spanning the gap. The CDR3 consists of 14 residues. CDR1 is ENHRY, CDR2 SYGVKD, per germline. The CDR3, as DNA: TGTGCCATCAGTGAGAATGGACCAACCAATGAGCAGTTCTTC. Translation gives CAISENGPTNEQFF.

This clonotype has at least ten counts. The rearrangement joins TRBV28 to TRBJ2-7, with TRBD2 matching 8 bases. The CDR3 has 14 residues. The germline V gene has CDR1 MDHEN and CDR2 SYDVKM. Trimming at V came to 4 bases and at J to 2 bases, leaving 4 bases not matched to a gene. This chain's CDR3 is CASSYLAGAYEQYF. CDR3 bases: TGTGCCAGCAGTTACCTAGCGGGTGCCTACGAGCAGTACTTC.